A selection of T cell receptor beta chains follows, all from one sample in a study of blood T cell repertoires in COVID-19. Assay used: immunoSEQ multiplex PCR; TCRdb lists only in-frame clones, some missing. Here the sample spans about 270,000 clones, roughly nine tenths being singletons. Sequencing was performed on PBMCs or T cells enriched from blood (not recorded which). The receptors originated from a woman younger than 30 who had recovered from COVID-19. Both conserved end residues are part of each CDR3. D genes are given only for firm matches. Some rows have no size entry. The others give once, few or many, or a class for an expanded clone.

NA	NA	TRBV12-3/TRBV12-4	TRBJ1-2	CASSLGLYGYTF	TGTGCCAGCAGCCTAGGACTATATGGCTACACCTTC
NA	NA	TRBV27	TRBJ1-1	CASSSPPGVDTEAFF	TGTGCCAGCAGTTCCCCCCCCGGGGTTGACACTGAAGCTTTCTTT
NA	TRBD2	TRBV7-2	TRBJ2-3	CASSLSSGGYIWYF	TGTGCCAGCAGCTTAAGTAGCGGGGGGTATATATGGTATTTT
NA	TRBD1	TRBV19	TRBJ1-1	CASTWGRQGEAFF	TGTGCCAGTACTTGGGGGAGACAGGGAGAAGCTTTCTTT
NA	NA	TRBV7-9	TRBJ1-1	CASSRVQGNTEAFF	TGTGCCAGCAGCCGTGTTCAGGGGAACACTGAAGCTTTCTTT
NA	NA	TRBV2	TRBJ1-5	CASSEARGNQPQHF	TGTGCCAGCAGTGAAGCGCGGGGTAATCAGCCCCAGCATTTT
NA	NA	TRBV19	TRBJ1-1	CASSEGWGTTNTEAFF	TGTGCCAGTAGTGAGGGGTGGGGGACAACTAACACTGAAGCTTTCTTT
NA	NA	TRBV3-1/TRBV3-2	TRBJ1-1	CASSQAHRDTEAFF	TGTGCCAGCAGCCAAGCCCACAGGGACACTGAAGCTTTCTTT
once	NA	TRBV19	TRBJ1-2	CASSFSPTGYGYTF	TGTGCCAGTAGTTTCTCCCCGACAGGTTATGGCTACACCTTC
NA	NA	TRBV5-4	TRBJ2-5	CASSLKQGNWETQYF	TGTGCCAGCAGCTTGAAGCAGGGGAATTGGGAGACCCAGTACTTC
NA	TRBD1	TRBV19	TRBJ2-7	CASSPSRGQLEQYF	TGTGCCAGTAGTCCTTCCAGGGGGCAGCTCGAGCAGTACTTC
once	TRBD1	TRBV5-8	TRBJ1-2	CASSLMRAGGIYGYTF	TGTGCCAGCAGCTTGATGCGTGCAGGGGGCATCTATGGCTACACCTTC
NA	NA	TRBV29-1	TRBJ1-3	CSVADSSGNTIYF	TGCAGCGTTGCGGACAGCTCTGGAAACACCATATATTTT
NA	NA	TRBV3-1/TRBV3-2	TRBJ2-7	CASSPRSQGFNEQYF	TGTGCCAGCAGCCCCCGGTCACAGGGATTCAACGAGCAGTACTTC
NA	TRBD2	TRBV19	TRBJ2-5	CASSIGSGGAGETQYF	TGTGCCAGTAGTATCGGTAGCGGGGGGGCCGGGGAGACCCAGTACTTC
NA	NA	TRBV5-8	TRBJ2-1	CASSPGDGVSNEQFF	TGTGCCAGCAGCCCGGGGGATGGAGTGAGCAATGAGCAGTTCTTC
NA	TRBD1	TRBV5-1	TRBJ1-3	CASSVGQGPSGNTIYF	TGCGCCAGCAGCGTGGGACAGGGTCCCTCTGGAAACACCATATATTTT
NA	NA	TRBV5-1	TRBJ2-7	CASSLAPSYEQYF	TGCGCCAGCAGCTTGGCTCCCTCCTACGAGCAGTACTTC
NA	NA	TRBV15	TRBJ2-1	CATSRVKSGVKNEQFF	TGTGCCACCAGCAGAGTAAAATCCGGGGTTAAGAATGAGCAGTTCTTC
NA	NA	TRBV3-1/TRBV3-2	TRBJ2-5	CASSRRGNSQETQYF	TGTGCCAGCAGCCGACGGGGGAACAGCCAAGAGACCCAGTACTTC
NA	TRBD2	TRBV7-9	TRBJ2-7	CASSGLAGALYEQYF	TGTGCCAGCAGCGGACTAGCGGGGGCCCTCTACGAGCAGTACTTC
NA	TRBD1	TRBV2	TRBJ1-3	CASSETGGDTIYF	TGTGCCAGCAGCGAGACAGGGGGAGACACCATATATTTT
NA	NA	TRBV28	TRBJ1-5	CASSFGSQISNQPQHF	TGTGCCAGCAGTTTCGGGTCGCAGATCAGTAATCAGCCCCAGCATTTT
few	TRBD2	TRBV5-1	TRBJ2-1	CASSLVASGGNYNEQFF	TGCGCCAGCAGCTTGGTAGCTAGCGGGGGGAACTACAATGAGCAGTTCTTC
NA	TRBD1	TRBV3-1/TRBV3-2	TRBJ1-4	CASSQSGTGEEKLFF	TGTGCCAGCAGCCAGTCCGGGACAGGGGAAGAAAAACTGTTTTTT
NA	NA	TRBV27	TRBJ1-5	CASSLSGGYSNQPQHF	TGTGCCAGCAGTTTATCAGGGGGATATAGCAATCAGCCCCAGCATTTT
NA	NA	TRBV7-2	TRBJ2-3	CASTLTAASTDTQYF	TGTGCCAGCACCCTAACAGCGGCTAGCACAGATACGCAGTATTTT
NA	TRBD1	TRBV5-1	TRBJ1-2	CASSEQGNYGYTF	TGCGCCAGCAGCGAACAGGGGAACTATGGCTACACCTTC
NA	NA	TRBV28	TRBJ1-2	CASTGGLYGYTF	TGTGCCAGCACGGGCGGACTCTATGGCTACACCTTC
NA	NA	TRBV3-1/TRBV3-2	TRBJ2-7	CASSQDWRAAEQYF	TGTGCCAGCAGCCAAGACTGGAGGGCCGCCGAGCAGTACTTC
NA	NA	TRBV28	TRBJ1-4	CASLRAEKLFF	TGTGCCAGCCTCAGGGCCGAAAAACTGTTTTTT
NA	TRBD2	TRBV5-4	TRBJ2-2	CASSRPSGESGELFF	TGTGCCAGCAGCCGTCCTAGCGGGGAATCCGGGGAGCTGTTTTTT
once	NA	TRBV7-9	TRBJ1-2	CASSLHAGNYGYTF	TGTGCCAGCAGCTTACATGCGGGTAACTATGGCTACACCTTC
NA	NA	TRBV6-5	TRBJ1-4	CAVQGPEKLFF	TGTGCCGTACAGGGTCCGGAAAAACTGTTTTTT
NA	NA	TRBV15	TRBJ2-7	CATSRDKMSGREQYF	TGTGCCACCAGCAGAGATAAAATGAGCGGGCGCGAGCAGTACTTC
NA	TRBD1	TRBV28	TRBJ1-1	CASTEGQGVPEAFF	TGTGCCAGCACCGAGGGACAGGGAGTCCCTGAAGCTTTCTTT
many	NA	TRBV24-1	TRBJ2-1	CATSERGYNEQFF	TGTGCCACCAGTGAAAGGGGTTACAATGAGCAGTTCTTC
NA	TRBD1	TRBV9	TRBJ2-2	CASSVGFDRGLGTGELFF	TGTGCCAGCAGCGTAGGTTTTGACAGGGGCCTGGGCACCGGGGAGCTGTTTTTT
once	TRBD2	TRBV6-5	TRBJ2-3	CASSPGLGSDTQYF	TGTGCCAGCAGTCCGGGACTAGGTTCAGATACGCAGTATTTT
once	TRBD2	TRBV9	TRBJ2-3	CASSEGLPGTDTQYF	TGTGCCAGCAGCGAGGGACTACCCGGCACAGATACGCAGTATTTT
NA	NA	TRBV28	TRBJ1-3	CASSSQGRAWGNTIYF	TGTGCCAGCAGTTCTCAGGGTCGGGCCTGGGGAAACACCATATATTTT